One T cell receptor beta chain is described in this entry. These data belong to a study of T-cell reconstitution after alpha-beta-depleted transplantation in children. The TCRbeta library incorporated unique molecular identifiers. TCRdb used MiXCR to reprocess the PCR reads, holding one entry per CDR3 protein. This table has over 200,000 distinct CDR3 sequences, roughly 10% appearing once. Per the germline V gene, CDR1 is MNHEY and CDR2 is SMNVEV (reference sequence). Trimming shortened V by 4 bases and J by 4 bases, and 17 bases separated the two germline ends. This CDR3 region has 15 residues. This clonotype was obtained from a human donor who donated a stem cell graft to a child with acute lymphoblastic leukemia. This chain uses TRBV27 with TRBJ2-7, with D hard to call. The sample here was PBMCs from the stem cell graft donor, taken from the stem cell graft. The CDR3 loop is CASSSVLTAAYEQYF. Here the CDR3 DNA reads TGTGCCAGCAGTTCAGTTTTGACGGCGGCTTACGAGCAGTACTTC.